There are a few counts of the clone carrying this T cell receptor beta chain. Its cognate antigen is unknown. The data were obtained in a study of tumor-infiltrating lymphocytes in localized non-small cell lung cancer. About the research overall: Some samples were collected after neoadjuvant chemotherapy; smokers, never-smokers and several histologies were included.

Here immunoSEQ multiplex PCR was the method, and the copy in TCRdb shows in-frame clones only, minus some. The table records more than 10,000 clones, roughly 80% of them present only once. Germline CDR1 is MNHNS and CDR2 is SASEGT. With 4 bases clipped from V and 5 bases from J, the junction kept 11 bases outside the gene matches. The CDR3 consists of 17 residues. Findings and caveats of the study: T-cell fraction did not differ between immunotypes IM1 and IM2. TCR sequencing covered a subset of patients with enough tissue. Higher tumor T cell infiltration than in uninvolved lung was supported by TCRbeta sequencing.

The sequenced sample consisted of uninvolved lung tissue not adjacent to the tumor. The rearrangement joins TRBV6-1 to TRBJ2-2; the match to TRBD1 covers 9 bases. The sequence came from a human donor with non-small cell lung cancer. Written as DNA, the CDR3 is TGTGCCAGCAGTGTCTGGACAGGGGATTTCGGAACCGGGGAGCTGTTTTTT. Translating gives CASSVWTGDFGTGELFF.